A selection of T cell receptor beta chains follows, all from one sample in a study of blood T cell repertoires in COVID-19. Produced via immunoSEQ multiplex PCR; TCRdb's table is partial and in-frame only. The sample yields more than 100,000 clones, 75% to 90% seen once. What was sequenced was peripheral blood. Source of these receptors: a woman aged 70-85 years with acute or convalescent COVID-19. Each CDR3 is given with its conserved first and last residue. Rows may omit the clone size; those that give it use once, few, many or a size class.

V gene	clone size	CDR3 protein
TRBV5-1	-	CASSEWETQYF
TRBV15	-	CATSPYGTEETQYF
TRBV24-1	once	CATSGRSGLGNEQFF
TRBV28	-	CASSLFGGMRSTEAFF
TRBV19	-	CASSWDRGVEQYF
TRBV6-4	-	CASSLQGVGGGSPLHF
TRBV5-6	few	CASSQDYARGYEQYF
TRBV10-3	few	CAIRSPGQETQYF
TRBV28	-	CASRQTIGLIISNQPQHF
TRBV6-2/TRBV6-3	-	CASSVGQVAGYTF
TRBV5-1	-	CASSLTGSNQPQHF
TRBV6-1	-	CASSEWRGEANVLTF
TRBV4-1	-	CASSQERLHYSGNTIYF
TRBV21-1	medium-sized	CASSKARRGEWGNEQFF
TRBV19	-	CASLDRANTEAFF
TRBV4-1	-	CASKSLAGVTYEQYF
TRBV2	once	CASRGQGPYNSPLHF
TRBV7-3	few	CASSLAANTEAFF
TRBV27	-	CASRGLSGGAWETQYF
TRBV9	once	CASPRGYTF